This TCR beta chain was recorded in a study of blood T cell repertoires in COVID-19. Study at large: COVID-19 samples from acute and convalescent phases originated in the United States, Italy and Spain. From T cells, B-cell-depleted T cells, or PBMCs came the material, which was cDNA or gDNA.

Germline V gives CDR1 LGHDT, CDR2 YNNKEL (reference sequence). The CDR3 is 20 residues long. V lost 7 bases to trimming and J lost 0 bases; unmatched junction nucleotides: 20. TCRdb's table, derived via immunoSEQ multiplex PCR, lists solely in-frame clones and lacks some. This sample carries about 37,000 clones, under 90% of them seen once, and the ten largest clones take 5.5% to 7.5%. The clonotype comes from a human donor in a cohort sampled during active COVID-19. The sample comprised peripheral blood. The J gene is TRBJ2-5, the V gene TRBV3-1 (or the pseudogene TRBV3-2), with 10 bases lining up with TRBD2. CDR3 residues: CASTTYSSGRAVFNQETQYF. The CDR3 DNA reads TGTGCCAGCACAACTTATTCAAGCGGGAGGGCCGTTTTTAACCAAGAGACCCAGTACTTC.